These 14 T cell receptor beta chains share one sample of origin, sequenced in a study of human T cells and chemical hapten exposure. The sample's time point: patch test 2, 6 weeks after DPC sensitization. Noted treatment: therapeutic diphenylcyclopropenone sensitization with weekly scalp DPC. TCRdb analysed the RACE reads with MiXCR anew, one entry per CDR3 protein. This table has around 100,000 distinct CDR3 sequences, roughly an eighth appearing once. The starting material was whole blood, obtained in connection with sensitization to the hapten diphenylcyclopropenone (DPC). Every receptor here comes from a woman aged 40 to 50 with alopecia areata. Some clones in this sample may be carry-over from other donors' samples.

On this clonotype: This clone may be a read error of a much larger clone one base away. Here the CDR3 reads CASSPGTPYNEQLF. The CDR3 coding sequence is TGTGCCAGCAGTCCCGGGACCCCCTACAATGAGCAGCTCTTC. The V gene is TRBV6-6, the J gene TRBJ2-1; D is tentatively TRBD1 or TRBD2 (5 bases each). Germline values: CDR1 MNHNY, CDR2 SVGAGI (reference sequence). CDR3 length equals 14 residues.

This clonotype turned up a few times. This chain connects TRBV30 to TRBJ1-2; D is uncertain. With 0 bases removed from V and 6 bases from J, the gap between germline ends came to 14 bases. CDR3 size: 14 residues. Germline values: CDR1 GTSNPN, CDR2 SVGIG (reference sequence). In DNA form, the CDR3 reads TGTGCCTGGAGTGTAGGGCCCGGATGGAATGGCTACACCTTC. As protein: CAWSVGPGWNGYTF.

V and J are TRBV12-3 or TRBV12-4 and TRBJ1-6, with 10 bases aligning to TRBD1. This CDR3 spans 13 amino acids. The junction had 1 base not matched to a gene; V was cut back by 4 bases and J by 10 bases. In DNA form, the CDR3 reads TGTGCCAGCAGTTGGGACAGGGGATCACCCCTCCACTTT. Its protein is CASSWDRGSPLHF.

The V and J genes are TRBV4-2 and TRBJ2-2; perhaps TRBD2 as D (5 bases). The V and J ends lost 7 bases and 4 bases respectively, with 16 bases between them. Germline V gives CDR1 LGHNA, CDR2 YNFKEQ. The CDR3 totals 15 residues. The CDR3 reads CASTSNAGGTGELFF. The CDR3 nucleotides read TGTGCCAGCACCTCAAACGCGGGCGGCACCGGGGAGCTGTTTTTT.

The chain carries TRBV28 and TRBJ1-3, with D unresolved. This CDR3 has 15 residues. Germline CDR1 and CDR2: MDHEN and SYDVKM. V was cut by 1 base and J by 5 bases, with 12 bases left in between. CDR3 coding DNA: TGTGCCAGCAGTTTATCGTCGAGCAGAAGAAACACCATATATTTT. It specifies CASSLSSSRRNTIYF.

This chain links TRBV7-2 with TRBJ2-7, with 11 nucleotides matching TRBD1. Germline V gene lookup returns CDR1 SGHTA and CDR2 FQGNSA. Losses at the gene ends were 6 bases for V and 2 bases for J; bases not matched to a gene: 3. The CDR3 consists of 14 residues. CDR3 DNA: TGTGCCAGCAGGAGGACAGGGGGCACCTACGAGCAGTACTTC. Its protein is CASRRTGGTYEQYF.

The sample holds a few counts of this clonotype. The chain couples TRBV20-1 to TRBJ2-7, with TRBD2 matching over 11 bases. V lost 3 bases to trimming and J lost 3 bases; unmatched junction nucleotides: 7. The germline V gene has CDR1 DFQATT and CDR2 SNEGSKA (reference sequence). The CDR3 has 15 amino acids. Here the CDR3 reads CSARVAGGVVYEQYF. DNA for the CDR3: TGCAGTGCTAGGGTAGCGGGAGGGGTTGTCTACGAGCAGTACTTC.

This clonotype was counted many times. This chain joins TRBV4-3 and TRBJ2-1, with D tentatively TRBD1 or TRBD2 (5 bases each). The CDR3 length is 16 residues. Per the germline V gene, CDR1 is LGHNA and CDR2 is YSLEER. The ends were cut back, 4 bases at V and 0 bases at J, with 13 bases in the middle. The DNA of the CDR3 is TGCGCCAGCAGCCTCCAACGGGACCTCTCCTACAATGAGCAGTTCTTC. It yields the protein CASSLQRDLSYNEQFF.

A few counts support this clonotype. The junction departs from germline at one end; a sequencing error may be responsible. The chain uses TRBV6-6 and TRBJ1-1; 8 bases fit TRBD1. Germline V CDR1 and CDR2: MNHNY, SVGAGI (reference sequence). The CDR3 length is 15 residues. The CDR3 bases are TGTGCCAGCAGTTATCCACAGGGGGGGGACACTGAAGTTTTCTTT. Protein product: CASSYPQGGDTEVFF.

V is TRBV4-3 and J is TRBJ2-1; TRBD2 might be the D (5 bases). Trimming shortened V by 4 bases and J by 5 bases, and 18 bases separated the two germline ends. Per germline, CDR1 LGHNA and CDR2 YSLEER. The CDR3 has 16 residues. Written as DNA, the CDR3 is TGCGCCAGCAGCCCAGGTGGTGGCGGGCTAGACAATGAGCAGTTCTTC. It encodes CASSPGGGGLDNEQFF.

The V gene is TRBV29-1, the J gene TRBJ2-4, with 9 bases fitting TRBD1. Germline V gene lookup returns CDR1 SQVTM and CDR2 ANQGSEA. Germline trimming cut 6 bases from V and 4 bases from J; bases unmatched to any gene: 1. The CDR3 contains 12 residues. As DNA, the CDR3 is TGCAGCGTGGGACAGGGTAAAAACATTCAGTACTTC. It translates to CSVGQGKNIQYF.

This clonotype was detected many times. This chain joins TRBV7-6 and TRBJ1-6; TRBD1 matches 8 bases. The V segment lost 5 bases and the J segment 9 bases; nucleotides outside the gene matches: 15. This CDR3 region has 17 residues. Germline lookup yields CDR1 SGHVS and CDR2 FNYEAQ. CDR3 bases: TGTGCCAGCAGCCCCCTCGTCGGCTCGACAGGGGTTTCACCCCTCCACTTT. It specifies CASSPLVGSTGVSPLHF.

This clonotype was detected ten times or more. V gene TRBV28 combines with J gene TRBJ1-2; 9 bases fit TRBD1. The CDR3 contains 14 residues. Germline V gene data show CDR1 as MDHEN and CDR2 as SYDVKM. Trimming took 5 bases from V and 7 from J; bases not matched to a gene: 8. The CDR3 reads CASSRQGQGRGYTF. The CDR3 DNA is TGTGCCAGCAGTAGACAGGGACAGGGTCGTGGCTACACCTTC.

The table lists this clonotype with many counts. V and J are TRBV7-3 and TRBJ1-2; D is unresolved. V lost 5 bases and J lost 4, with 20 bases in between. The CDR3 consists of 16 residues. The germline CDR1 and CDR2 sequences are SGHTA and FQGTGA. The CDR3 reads CASSPRSGGQPYGYTF. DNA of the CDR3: TGTGCCAGCAGCCCCCGCAGTGGAGGGCAGCCCTATGGCTACACCTTC.